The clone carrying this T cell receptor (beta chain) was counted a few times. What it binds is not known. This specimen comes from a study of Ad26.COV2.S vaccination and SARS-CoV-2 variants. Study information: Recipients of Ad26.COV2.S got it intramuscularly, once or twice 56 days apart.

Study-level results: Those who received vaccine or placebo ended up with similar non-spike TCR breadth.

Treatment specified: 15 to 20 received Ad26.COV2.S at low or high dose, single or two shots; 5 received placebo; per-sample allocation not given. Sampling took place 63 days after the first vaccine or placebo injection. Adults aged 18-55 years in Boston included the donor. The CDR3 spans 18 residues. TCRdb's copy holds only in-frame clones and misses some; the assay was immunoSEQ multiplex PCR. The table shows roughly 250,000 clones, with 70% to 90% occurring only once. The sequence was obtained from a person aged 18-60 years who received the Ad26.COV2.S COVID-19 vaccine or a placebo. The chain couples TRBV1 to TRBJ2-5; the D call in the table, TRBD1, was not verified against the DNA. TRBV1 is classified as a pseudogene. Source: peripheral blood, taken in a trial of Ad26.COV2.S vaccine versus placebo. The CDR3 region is CTSSQDPSGTVPKETQYF. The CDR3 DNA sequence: TGCACCAGCAGCCAAGACCCATCCGGGACAGTCCCCAAAGAGACCCAGTACTTC.